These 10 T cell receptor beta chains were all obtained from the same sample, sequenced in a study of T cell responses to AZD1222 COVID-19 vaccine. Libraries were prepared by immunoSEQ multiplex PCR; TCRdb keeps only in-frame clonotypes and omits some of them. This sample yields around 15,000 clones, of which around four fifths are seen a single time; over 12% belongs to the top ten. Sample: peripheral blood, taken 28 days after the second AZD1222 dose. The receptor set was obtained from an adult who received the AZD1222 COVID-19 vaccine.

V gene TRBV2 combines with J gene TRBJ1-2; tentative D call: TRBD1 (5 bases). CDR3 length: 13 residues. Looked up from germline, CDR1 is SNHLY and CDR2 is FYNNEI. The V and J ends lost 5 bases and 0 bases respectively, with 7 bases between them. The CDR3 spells CASSLTANYGYTF. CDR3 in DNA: TGTGCCAGCAGTTTGACAGCTAACTATGGCTACACCTTC.

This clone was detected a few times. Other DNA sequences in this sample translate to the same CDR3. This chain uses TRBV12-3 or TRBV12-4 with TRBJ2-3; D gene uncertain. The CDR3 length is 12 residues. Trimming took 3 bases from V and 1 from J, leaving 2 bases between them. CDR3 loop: CASSFGTDTQYF. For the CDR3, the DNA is TGTGCCAGCAGTTTCGGCACAGATACGCAGTATTTT.

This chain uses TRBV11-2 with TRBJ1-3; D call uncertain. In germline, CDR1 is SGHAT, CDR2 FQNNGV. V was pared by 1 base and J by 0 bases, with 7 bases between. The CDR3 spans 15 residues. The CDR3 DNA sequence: TGTGCCAGCAGCTTAGGACGAGTCTCTGGAAACACCATATATTTT. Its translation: CASSLGRVSGNTIYF.

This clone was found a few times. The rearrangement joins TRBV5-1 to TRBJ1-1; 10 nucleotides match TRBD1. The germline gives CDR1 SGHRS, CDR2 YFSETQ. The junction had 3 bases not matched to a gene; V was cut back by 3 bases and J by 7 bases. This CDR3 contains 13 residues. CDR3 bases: TGCGCCAGCAGCTGGGGACAGGGGATTGAAGCTTTCTTT. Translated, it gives CASSWGQGIEAFF.

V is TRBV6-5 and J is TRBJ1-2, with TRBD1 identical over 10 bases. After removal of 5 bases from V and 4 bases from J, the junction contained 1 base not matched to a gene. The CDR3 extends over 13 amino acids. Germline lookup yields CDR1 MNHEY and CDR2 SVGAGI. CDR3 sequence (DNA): TGTGCCAGCAGTCGGACAGGGGGCTATGGCTACACCTTC. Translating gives CASSRTGGYGYTF.

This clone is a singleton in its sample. CDR3 residues: CASGRVNYGYTF. In DNA, the CDR3 is TGCGCCAGCGGAAGAGTTAACTATGGCTACACCTTC. The chain uses TRBV10-1 and TRBJ1-2, with D unclear. Trimming pared 8 bases from V and 1 base from J, leaving 8 bases between. CDR3 length: 12 amino acids. Germline V gene lookup returns CDR1 WNHNN and CDR2 SYGVQD (reference sequence).

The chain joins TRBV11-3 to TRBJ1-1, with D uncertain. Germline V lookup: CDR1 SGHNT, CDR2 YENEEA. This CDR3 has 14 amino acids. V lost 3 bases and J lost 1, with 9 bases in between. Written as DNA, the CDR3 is TGTGCCAGCAGCTTTAACAGCCCGAACACTGAAGCTTTCTTT. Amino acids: CASSFNSPNTEAFF.

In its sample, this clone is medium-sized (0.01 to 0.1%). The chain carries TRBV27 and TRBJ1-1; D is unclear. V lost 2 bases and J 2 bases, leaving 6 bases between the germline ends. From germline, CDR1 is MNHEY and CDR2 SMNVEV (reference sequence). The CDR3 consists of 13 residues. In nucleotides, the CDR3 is TGTGCCAGCAGTTTAATGGCCAACACTGAAGCTTTCTTT. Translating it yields CASSLMANTEAFF.

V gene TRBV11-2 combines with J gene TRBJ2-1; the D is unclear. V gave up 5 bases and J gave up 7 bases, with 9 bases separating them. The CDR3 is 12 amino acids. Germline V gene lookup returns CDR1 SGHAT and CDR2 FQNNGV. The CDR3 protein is CASSAQSNEQFF. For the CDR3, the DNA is TGTGCCAGCAGCGCCCAGTCGAATGAGCAGTTCTTC.

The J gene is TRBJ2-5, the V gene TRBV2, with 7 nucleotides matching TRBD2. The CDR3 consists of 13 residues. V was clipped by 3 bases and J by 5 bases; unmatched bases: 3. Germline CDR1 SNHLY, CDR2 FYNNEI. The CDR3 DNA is TGTGCCAGCAGTGACCCCGGGAGGGAGACCCAGTACTTC. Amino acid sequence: CASSDPGRETQYF.